This is a list of T cell receptor beta chains from one sample in a study of blood T cells in healthy people across ages. TCRdb re-called the 5' RACE reads with MiXCR, one entry per CDR3 protein. This table has some 690,000 distinct CDR3 sequences, approximately 22% appearing once. Material: blood. The receptor set was obtained from a man in his 70s in good health. The CDR3 runs from the conserved cysteine through the conserved F or W. D genes are given only for firm matches. Clone sizes are given selectively: once, few, many, or a class where the clone is expanded.

D gene	clone size	V gene	J gene	CDR3 DNA	CDR3 protein
TRBD2	few	TRBV29-1	TRBJ2-3	TGCAGCGTTAACAAAGCGGGACCAGATACGCAGTATTTT	CSVNKAGPDTQYF
.	.	TRBV3-1	TRBJ2-5	TGTGCCAGCAGCCCCCGACAAGCACGTCAACAAGAGACCCAGTACTTC	CASSPRQARQQETQYF
.	.	TRBV3-1	TRBJ2-5	TGTGCCAGCGGGCCTAGAGCTCAAGAGACCCAGTACTTC	CASGPRAQETQYF
.	.	TRBV18	TRBJ2-3	TGTGCCAGCTCACCATCTTTCGGGATTACAGATACGCAGTATTTT	CASSPSFGITDTQYF
.	few	TRBV24-1	TRBJ2-1	TGTGCCACCGCCGACTCTAGTCTCAATGAGCAGTTCTTC	CATADSSLNEQFF
.	.	TRBV5-1	TRBJ1-2	TGCGCCAGCAGCGGACAGACGAGCTATGGCTACACCTTC	CASSGQTSYGYTF
TRBD1	few	TRBV28	TRBJ1-2	TGTGCCATCAATCGGGACAGATCGGCCTATGGCTACACCTTC	CAINRDRSAYGYTF
.	many	TRBV12-3/TRBV12-4	TRBJ1-2	TGTGCCAGCAGTTTATCAGTAGGAGGGAGCTATGGCTACACCTTC	CASSLSVGGSYGYTF
.	.	TRBV29-1	TRBJ1-2	TGCAGCGTTGATAGTGGCTATGGCTACACCTTC	CSVDSGYGYTF
.	.	TRBV5-5	TRBJ2-1	TGTGCCAGCAGCTTGTCCCGAGAAACCTACAATGAGCAGTTCTTC	CASSLSRETYNEQFF
TRBD1	.	TRBV5-1	TRBJ2-7	TGCGCCAGCAGCTTGGGAGGGACAGGTGGCGGAGACGAGCAGTACTTC	CASSLGGTGGGDEQYF
.	.	TRBV6-2/TRBV6-3	TRBJ2-4	TGTGCCAGCAGTTACCGGGTCTTTGACCAACCCATTCAGTACTTC	CASSYRVFDQPIQYF
TRBD1	few	TRBV6-2/TRBV6-3	TRBJ1-1	TGTGCCAGCAGTTCCCACGACAGGGGGCGAACTGAAGCTTTCTTT	CASSSHDRGRTEAFF
.	.	TRBV6-1	TRBJ2-1	TGTGCCAGCAGTGGAGAGGGTAGGGGGTCGAATGAGCAGTTCTTC	CASSGEGRGSNEQFF
.	few	TRBV10-1	TRBJ2-2	TGCGCCAGCAGTTCGATAAACACCGGGGAGCTGTTTTTT	CASSSINTGELFF
.	few	TRBV5-1	TRBJ1-2	TGCGCCAGCAGCTTGGTCGCAGGCCTACAGGGCTACACCTTC	CASSLVAGLQGYTF
.	few	TRBV12-3/TRBV12-4	TRBJ2-2	TGTGCCAGCAGGCCAACCGGGACCTGGAACACCGGGGAGCTGTTTTTT	CASRPTGTWNTGELFF
.	.	TRBV5-5	TRBJ1-1	TGTGCCAGCAGCTTGAATAGCAGGGTGAACACTGAAGCTTTCTTT	CASSLNSRVNTEAFF
.	once	TRBV18	TRBJ1-5	TGTGCCAGCTCACCGGGGTCGAGCAATCAGCCCCAGCATTTT	CASSPGSSNQPQHF
TRBD1	few	TRBV7-9	TRBJ2-5	TGTGCCAGCAGCTCAGGGGGAGTGTACGGTCGAGAGACCCAGTACTTC	CASSSGGVYGRETQYF
.	few	TRBV4-1	TRBJ1-5	TGCGCCAGCAGCCAAGAAAGGAGTAGGGACTCCAATCAGCCCCAGCATTTT	CASSQERSRDSNQPQHF
.	many	TRBV5-5	TRBJ2-1	TGTGCCAGCAGCTTGGCTGTCCGAGGACGCAATGAGCAGTTCTTC	CASSLAVRGRNEQFF
TRBD1	.	TRBV20-1	TRBJ1-6	TGCAGTGCCGGGGACAGGGCAAATAATTCACCCCTCCACTTT	CSAGDRANNSPLHF
.	.	TRBV20-1	TRBJ1-2	TGCAGTGCTAGAGATGGAACCGTCGAGATTGGCTACACCTTC	CSARDGTVEIGYTF
TRBD2	.	TRBV4-1	TRBJ2-1	TGCGCCAGCAGCCAAGATGCGGCACTAGCGGGATTAGATGAGCAGTTCTTC	CASSQDAALAGLDEQFF
TRBD1	.	TRBV7-2	TRBJ1-2	TGTGCCAGCAGCTTAAGGACAGGGAGGGGCTACACCTTC	CASSLRTGRGYTF
.	.	TRBV7-2	TRBJ2-1	TGTGCCAGCAGCTTAAGCCCGGACGAGTATGATGAGCAGTTCTTC	CASSLSPDEYDEQFF
.	few	TRBV29-1	TRBJ2-7	TGCAGCGTTATCTTCACCTACGAGCAGTACTTC	CSVIFTYEQYF
.	few	TRBV7-8	TRBJ2-3	TGTGCCAGCAGTTCCGGGACCCGCACAGATACGCAGTATTTT	CASSSGTRTDTQYF
.	.	TRBV19	TRBJ2-5	TGTGCCAGCGGGCCAAGCGGGGTACTAGGGGGGACCCAGTACTTC	CASGPSGVLGGTQYF
.	.	TRBV7-9	TRBJ1-1	TGTGCCAGCAGCCGGACCTCTTCGAACACTGAAGCTTTCTTT	CASSRTSSNTEAFF
.	few	TRBV6-1	TRBJ1-1	TGTGCCAGCAGTGAAGTAGTAGGCAGATTATGGAACACTGAAGCTTTCTTT	CASSEVVGRLWNTEAFF
TRBD2	.	TRBV5-1	TRBJ2-7	TGCGCCAGCAGCTTAGCGGGAGAGTATCAAGAGACCCGGTACTTC	CASSLAGEYQETRYF
TRBD2	.	TRBV5-1	TRBJ2-3	TGCGCCAGCAGCTTGGGACTAGCGGGGGGGACAGCAGATACGCAGTATTTT	CASSLGLAGGTADTQYF
.	few	TRBV20-1	TRBJ2-7	TGCAGTGCTAGGGGGAACGAGCAGTACTTC	CSARGNEQYF
TRBD2	few	TRBV7-9	TRBJ2-1	TGTGCCAGCAGCTCGTCACTGACTAGCGGGAGAGGGTCCTACAATGAGCAGTTCTTC	CASSSSLTSGRGSYNEQFF
.	many	TRBV20-1	TRBJ1-4	TGCAGTGCTAGGGGGCGCGAGGAAAAACTGTTTTTT	CSARGREEKLFF
.	many	TRBV12-3/TRBV12-4	TRBJ1-4	TGTGCCAGCACCACAGGAGGCGGGGGGCGGACTAATGAAAAACTGTTTTTT	CASTTGGGGRTNEKLFF
TRBD1	many	TRBV13	TRBJ2-5	TGTGCCAGCAGCTTAGACCGGGGACAGGAAAAAGAGACCCAGTACTTC	CASSLDRGQEKETQYF
TRBD2	few	TRBV7-9	TRBJ2-2	TGTGCCAGCAGCTTAGGGTCGAGCGGGGACGGGGAGCTGTTTTTT	CASSLGSSGDGELFF
.	few	TRBV12-3/TRBV12-4	TRBJ2-3	TGTGCCAGCAAAACCGGGGCCACAGATACGCAGTATTTT	CASKTGATDTQYF
.	once	TRBV10-3	TRBJ2-3	TGTGCCATCGCGGGGGCTAGTACAGATACGCAGTATTTT	CAIAGASTDTQYF
.	few	TRBV6-4	TRBJ2-2	TGTGCCAGCAGTGTAGGGAGCACCCGAACCGGGGAGCTGTTTTTT	CASSVGSTRTGELFF
.	.	TRBV20-1	TRBJ1-6	TGCAGGCCTTCGGGGGAATCTAATTCACCCCTCCACTTT	CRPSGESNSPLHF
.	.	TRBV7-3	TRBJ2-3	TGTGCCAGCAGCCACCACGGCACAGATACGCAGTATTTT	CASSHHGTDTQYF